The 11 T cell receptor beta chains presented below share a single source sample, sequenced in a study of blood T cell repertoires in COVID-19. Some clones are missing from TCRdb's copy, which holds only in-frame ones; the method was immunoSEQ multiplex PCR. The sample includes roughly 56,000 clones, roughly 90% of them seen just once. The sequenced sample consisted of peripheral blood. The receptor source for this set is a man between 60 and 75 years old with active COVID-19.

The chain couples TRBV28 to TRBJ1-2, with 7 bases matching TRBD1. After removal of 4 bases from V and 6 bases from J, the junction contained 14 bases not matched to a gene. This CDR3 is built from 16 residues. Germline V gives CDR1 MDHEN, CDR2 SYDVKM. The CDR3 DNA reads TGTGCCAGCAGTTCGGTACCTGGGGCAGGGGGAAATGGCTACACCTTC. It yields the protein CASSSVPGAGGNGYTF.

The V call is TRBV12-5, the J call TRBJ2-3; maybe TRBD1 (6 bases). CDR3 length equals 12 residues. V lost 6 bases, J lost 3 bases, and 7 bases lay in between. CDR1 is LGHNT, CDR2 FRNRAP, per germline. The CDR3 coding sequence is TGTGCTAGTGGCCAGGGGACAGATACGCAGTATTTT. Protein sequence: CASGQGTDTQYF.

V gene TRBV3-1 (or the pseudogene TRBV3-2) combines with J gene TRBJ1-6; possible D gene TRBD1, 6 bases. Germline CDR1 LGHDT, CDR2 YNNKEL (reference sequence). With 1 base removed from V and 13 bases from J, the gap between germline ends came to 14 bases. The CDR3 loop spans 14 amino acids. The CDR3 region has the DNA TGTGCCAGCAGCCAAGGGTTACAGGGAAGGCCCCTCCACTTT. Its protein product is CASSQGLQGRPLHF.

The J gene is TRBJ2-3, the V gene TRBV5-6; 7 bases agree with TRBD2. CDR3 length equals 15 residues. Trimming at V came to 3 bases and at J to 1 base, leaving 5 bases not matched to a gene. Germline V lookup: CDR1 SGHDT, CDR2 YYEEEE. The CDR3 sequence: CASSSLAGGTDTQYF. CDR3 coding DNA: TGTGCCAGCAGCTCCTTAGCGGGTGGCACAGATACGCAGTATTTT.

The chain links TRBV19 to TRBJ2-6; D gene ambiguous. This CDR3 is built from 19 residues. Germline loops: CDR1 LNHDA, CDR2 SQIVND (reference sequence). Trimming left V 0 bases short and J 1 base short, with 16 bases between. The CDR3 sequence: CASSIDGPAIGSGANVLTF. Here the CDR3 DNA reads TGTGCCAGTAGTATAGATGGGCCCGCAATTGGTTCTGGGGCCAACGTCCTGACTTTC.

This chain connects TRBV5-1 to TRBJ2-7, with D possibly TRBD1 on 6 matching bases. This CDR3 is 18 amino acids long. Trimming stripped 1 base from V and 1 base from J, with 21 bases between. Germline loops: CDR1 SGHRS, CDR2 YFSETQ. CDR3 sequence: CASSLWSNVQGFSYEQYF. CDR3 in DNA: TGCGCCAGCAGCTTGTGGTCTAACGTACAGGGTTTTTCCTACGAGCAGTACTTC.

The CDR3 bases are TGTGCCTGGAGTAGGGACAGCATCCAGCCCCAGCATTTT. The encoded protein is CAWSRDSIQPQHF. The chain has TRBV30 and TRBJ1-5; 7 bases are a match to TRBD1. The CDR3 runs to 13 residues. The V gene's germline CDR1 is GTSNPN and CDR2 SVGIG (reference sequence). The ends lost 2 bases at V and 7 bases at J; junction bases unmatched: 5.

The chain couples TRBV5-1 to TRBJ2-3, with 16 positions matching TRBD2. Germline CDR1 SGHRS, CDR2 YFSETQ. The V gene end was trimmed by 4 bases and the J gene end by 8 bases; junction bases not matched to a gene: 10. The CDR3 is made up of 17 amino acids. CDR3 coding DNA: TGCGCCAGCAGCCCCACCGGGACTAGCGGGGGGGTCCTTACGCAGTATTTT. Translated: CASSPTGTSGGVLTQYF.

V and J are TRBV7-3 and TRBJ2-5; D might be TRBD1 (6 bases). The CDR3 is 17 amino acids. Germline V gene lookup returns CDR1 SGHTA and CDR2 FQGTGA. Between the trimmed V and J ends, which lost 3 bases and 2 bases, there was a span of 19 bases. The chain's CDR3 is CASSLGGPKGVQETQYF. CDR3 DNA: TGTGCCAGCAGCTTGGGCGGTCCCAAGGGGGTTCAAGAGACCCAGTACTTC.

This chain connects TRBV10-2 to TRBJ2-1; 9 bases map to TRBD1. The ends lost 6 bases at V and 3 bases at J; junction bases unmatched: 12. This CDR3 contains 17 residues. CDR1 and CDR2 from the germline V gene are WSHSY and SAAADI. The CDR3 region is CASRHTGQGRLYNEQFF. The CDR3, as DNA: TGCGCCAGCAGACATACAGGACAGGGGCGACTCTACAATGAGCAGTTCTTC.

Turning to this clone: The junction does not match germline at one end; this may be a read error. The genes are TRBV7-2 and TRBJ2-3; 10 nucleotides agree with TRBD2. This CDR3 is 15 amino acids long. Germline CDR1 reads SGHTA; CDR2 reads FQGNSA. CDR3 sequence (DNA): TGTGCCAGCAGCTTAGTGTCCCCCCTTAGCGGGGGGCGCCACTTT. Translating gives CASSLVSPLSGGRHF.